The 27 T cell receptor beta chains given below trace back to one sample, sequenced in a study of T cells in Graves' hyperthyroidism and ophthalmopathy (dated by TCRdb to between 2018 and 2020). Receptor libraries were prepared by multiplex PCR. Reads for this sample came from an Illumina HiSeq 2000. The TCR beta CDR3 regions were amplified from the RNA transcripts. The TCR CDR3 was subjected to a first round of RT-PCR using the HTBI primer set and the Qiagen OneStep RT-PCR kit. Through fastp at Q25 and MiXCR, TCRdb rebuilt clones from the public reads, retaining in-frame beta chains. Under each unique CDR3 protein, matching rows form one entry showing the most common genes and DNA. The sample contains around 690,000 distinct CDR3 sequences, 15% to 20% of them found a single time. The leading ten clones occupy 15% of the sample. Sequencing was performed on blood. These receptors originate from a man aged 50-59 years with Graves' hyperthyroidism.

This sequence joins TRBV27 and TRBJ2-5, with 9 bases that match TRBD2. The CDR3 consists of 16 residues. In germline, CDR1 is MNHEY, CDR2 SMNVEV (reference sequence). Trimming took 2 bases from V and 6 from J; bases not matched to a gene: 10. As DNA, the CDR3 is TGTGCCAGCAGTTTAATGGCTAGCGGGATTGTAAAGACCCAGTACTTC. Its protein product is CASSLMASGIVKTQYF.

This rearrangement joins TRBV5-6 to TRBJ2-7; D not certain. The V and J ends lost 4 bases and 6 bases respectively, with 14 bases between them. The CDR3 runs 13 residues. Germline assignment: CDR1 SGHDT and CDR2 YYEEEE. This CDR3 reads CASSPKGPFEQYF. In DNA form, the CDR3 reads TGTGCCAGCAGCCCCAAAGGACCCTTCGAGCAGTACTTC.

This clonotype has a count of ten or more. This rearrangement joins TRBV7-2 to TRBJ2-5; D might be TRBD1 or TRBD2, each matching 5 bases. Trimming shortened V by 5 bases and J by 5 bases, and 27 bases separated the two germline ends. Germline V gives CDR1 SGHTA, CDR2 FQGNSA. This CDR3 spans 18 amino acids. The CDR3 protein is CASSIRIIGTHPGETQYF. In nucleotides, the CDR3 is TGTGCCAGCAGCATACGAATTATTGGGACCCACCCGGGGGAGACCCAGTACTTC.

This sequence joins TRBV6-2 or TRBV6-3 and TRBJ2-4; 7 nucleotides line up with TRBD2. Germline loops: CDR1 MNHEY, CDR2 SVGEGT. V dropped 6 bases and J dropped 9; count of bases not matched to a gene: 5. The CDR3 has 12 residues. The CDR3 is CASSGLEGIQYF. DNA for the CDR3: TGTGCCAGCAGCGGACTAGAAGGCATTCAGTACTTC.

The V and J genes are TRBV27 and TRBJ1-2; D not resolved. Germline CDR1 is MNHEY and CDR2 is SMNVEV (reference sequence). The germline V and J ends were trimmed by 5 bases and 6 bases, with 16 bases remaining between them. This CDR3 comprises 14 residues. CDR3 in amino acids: CASSPSRRQDGYTF. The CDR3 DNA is TGTGCCAGCAGTCCAAGTCGTCGGCAGGATGGCTACACCTTC.

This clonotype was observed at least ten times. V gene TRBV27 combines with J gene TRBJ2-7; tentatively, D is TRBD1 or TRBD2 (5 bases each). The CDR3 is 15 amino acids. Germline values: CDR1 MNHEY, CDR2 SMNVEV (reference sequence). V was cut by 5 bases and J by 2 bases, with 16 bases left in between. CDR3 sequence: CASSTGRDGPYEQYF. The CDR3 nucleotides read TGTGCCAGCAGTACGGGACGGGACGGGCCCTACGAGCAGTACTTC.

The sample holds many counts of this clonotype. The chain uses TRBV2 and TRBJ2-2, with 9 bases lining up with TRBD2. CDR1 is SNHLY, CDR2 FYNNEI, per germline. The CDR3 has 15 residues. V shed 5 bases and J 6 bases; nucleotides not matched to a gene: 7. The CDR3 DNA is TGTGCCAGCAGTAGTATAGCGGGAGATCCCGGGGAGCTGTTTTTT. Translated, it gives CASSSIAGDPGELFF.

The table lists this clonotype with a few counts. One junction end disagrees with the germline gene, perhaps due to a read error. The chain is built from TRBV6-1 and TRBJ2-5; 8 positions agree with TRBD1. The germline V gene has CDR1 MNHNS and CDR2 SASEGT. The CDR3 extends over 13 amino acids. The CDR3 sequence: CASTSTGVPTQYF. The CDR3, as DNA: TGCGCCAGCACCTCGACAGGGGTCCCGACCCAGTACTTC.

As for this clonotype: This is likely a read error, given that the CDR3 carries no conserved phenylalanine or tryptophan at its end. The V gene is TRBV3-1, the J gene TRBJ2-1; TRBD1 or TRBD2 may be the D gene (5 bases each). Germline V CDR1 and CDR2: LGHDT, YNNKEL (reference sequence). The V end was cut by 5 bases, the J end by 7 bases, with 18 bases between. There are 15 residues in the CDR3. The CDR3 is CASSLRDGERNEQFL. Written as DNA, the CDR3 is TGTGCCAGCAGCTTACGGGACGGAGAGAGGAATGAGCAGTTCCTC.

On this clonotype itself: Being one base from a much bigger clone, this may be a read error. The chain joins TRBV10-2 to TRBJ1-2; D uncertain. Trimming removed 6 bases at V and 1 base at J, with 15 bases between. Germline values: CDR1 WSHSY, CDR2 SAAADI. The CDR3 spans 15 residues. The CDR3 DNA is TGCGCCAGCAGAGTAGGCCTAAGAGGTAACTATGGCTACACCTTC. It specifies CASRVGLRGNYGYTF.

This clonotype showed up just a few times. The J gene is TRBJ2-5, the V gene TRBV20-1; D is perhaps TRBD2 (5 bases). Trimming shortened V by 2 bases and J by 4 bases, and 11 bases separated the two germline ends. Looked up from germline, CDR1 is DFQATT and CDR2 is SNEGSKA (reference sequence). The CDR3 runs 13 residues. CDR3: CSARKMGRETQYF. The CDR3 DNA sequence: TGCAGTGCTAGAAAGATGGGGAGAGAGACCCAGTACTTC.

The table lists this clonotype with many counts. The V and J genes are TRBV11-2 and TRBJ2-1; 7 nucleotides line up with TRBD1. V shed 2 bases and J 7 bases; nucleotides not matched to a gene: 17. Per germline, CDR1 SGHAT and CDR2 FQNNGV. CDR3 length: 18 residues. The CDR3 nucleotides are TGTGCCAGCAGCTTAAGAGGTTTGGTGGGACAGCTACGGAATGAGCAGTTCTTC. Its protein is CASSLRGLVGQLRNEQFF.

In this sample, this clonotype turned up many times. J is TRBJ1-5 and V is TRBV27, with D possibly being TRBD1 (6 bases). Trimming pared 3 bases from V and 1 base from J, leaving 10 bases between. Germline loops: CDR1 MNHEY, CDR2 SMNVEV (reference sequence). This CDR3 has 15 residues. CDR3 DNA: TGTGCCAGCAGTTTCGGCAGGGGAAGCAATCAGCCCCAGCATTTT. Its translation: CASSFGRGSNQPQHF.

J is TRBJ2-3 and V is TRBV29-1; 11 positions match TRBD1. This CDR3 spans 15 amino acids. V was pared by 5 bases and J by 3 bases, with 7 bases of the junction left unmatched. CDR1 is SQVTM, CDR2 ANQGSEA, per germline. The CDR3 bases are TGCAGCGTTTTGGACAGGGGGCGGTTTACAGATACGCAGTATTTT. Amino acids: CSVLDRGRFTDTQYF.

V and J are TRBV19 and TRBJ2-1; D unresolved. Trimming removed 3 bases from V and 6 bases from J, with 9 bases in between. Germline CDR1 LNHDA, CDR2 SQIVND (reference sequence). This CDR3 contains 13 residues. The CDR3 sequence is CASSILGINEQFF. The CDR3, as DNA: TGTGCCAGTAGTATTTTGGGAATCAATGAGCAGTTCTTC.

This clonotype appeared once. The CDR3 is CANSLKRGADGYTF. CDR3 DNA: TGTGCCAACAGCCTTAAAAGGGGCGCGGATGGCTACACCTTC. The gene calls are TRBV6-2 or TRBV6-3 and TRBJ1-2, with D perhaps TRBD1 (5 bases). This CDR3 has 14 residues. From germline, CDR1 is MNHEY and CDR2 SVGEGT. V shed 10 bases and J shed 6 bases, with 21 bases lying between them.

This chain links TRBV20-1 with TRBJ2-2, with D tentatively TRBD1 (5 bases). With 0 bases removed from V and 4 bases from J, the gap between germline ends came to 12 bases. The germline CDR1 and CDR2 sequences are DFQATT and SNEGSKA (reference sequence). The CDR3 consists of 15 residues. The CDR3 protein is CSARDHRTSTGELFF. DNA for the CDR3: TGCAGTGCTAGAGATCACAGGACGAGCACCGGGGAGCTGTTTTTT.

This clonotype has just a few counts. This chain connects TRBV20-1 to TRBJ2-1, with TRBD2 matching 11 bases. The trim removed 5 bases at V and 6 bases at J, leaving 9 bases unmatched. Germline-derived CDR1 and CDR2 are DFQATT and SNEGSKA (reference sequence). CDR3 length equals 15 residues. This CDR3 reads CSAQDEGTSGNEQFF. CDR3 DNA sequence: TGCAGTGCTCAAGACGAGGGGACTAGCGGCAATGAGCAGTTCTTC.

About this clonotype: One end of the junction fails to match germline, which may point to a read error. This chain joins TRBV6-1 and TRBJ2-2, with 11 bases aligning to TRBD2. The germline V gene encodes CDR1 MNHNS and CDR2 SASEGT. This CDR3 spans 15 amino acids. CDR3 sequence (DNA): TGTGCCAGCAGAACTAGCGGGAGTAGGTCCGGGGAGCTGCTTTTT. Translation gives CASRTSGSRSGELLF.

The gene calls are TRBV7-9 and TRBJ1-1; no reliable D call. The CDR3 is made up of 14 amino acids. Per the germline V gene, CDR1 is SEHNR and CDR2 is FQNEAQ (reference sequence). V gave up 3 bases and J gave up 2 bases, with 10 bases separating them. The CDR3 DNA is TGTGCCAGCAGCTTTCCACAGTTTAACACTGAAGCTTTCTTT. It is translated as CASSFPQFNTEAFF. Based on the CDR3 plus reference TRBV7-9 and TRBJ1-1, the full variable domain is DTGVSQNPRHKITKRGQNVTFRCDPISEHNRLYWYRQTLGQGPEFLTYFQNEAQLEKSRLLSDRFSAERPKGSFSTLEIQRTEQGDSAMYLCASSFPQFNTEAFFGQGTRLTVV.

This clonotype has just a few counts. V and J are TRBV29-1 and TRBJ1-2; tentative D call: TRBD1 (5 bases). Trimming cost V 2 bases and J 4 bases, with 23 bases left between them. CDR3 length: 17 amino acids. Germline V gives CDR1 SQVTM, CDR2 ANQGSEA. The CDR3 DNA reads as TGCAGCGTTGAAACCCTAGGGGACCGCAATTCCTTCTATGGCTACACCTTC. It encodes CSVETLGDRNSFYGYTF. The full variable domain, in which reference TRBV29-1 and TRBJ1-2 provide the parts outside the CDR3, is SAVISQKPSRDICQRGTSLTIQCQVDSQVTMMFWYRQQPGQSLTLIATANQGSEATYESGFVIDKFPISRPNLTFSTLTVSNMSPEDSSIYLCSVETLGDRNSFYGYTFGSGTRLTVV.

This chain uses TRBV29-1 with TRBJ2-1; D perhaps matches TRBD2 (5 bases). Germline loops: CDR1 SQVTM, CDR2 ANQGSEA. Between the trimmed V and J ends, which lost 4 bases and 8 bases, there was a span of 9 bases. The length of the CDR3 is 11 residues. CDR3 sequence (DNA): TGCAGCGTTGTACTAGGCTATGAGCAGTTCTTC. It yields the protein CSVVLGYEQFF.

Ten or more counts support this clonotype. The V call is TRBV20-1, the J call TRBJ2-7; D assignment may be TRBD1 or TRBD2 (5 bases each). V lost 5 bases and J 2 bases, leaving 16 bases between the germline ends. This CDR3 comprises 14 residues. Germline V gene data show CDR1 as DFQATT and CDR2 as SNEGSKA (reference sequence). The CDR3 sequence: CSAFRDPETYEQYF. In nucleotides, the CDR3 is TGCAGTGCTTTCCGGGACCCCGAAACCTACGAGCAGTACTTC.

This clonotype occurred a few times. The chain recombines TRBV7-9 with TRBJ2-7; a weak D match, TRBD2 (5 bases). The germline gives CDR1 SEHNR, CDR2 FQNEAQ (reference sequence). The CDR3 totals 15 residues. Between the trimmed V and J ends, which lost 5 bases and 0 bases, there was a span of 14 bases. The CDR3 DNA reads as TGTGCCAGCAGCCCGCCGGACTTACTCTCCTACGAGCAGTACTTC. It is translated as CASSPPDLLSYEQYF. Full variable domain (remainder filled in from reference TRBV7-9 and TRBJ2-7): DTGVSQNPRHKITKRGQNVTFRCDPISEHNRLYWYRQTLGQGPEFLTYFQNEAQLEKSRLLSDRFSAERPKGSFSTLEIQRTEQGDSAMYLCASSPPDLLSYEQYFGPGTRLTVT.

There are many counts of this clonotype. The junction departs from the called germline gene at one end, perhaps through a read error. The CDR3 region is CASSLGQNNSPLHF. CDR3 sequence (DNA): TGTGCCAGCAGCTTAGGGCAGAATAATTCACCCCTCCACTTT. The chain has TRBV5-1 and TRBJ1-6, with D unresolved. Germline V gene lookup returns CDR1 SGHRS and CDR2 YFSETQ. CDR3 length: 14 residues.

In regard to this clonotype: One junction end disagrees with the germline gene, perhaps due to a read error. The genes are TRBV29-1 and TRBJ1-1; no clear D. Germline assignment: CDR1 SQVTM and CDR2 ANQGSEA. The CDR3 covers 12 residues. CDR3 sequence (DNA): TGCAGCGTTGAAAGTCAGAACCCTGAAGCTTTCTTT. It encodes CSVESQNPEAFF.

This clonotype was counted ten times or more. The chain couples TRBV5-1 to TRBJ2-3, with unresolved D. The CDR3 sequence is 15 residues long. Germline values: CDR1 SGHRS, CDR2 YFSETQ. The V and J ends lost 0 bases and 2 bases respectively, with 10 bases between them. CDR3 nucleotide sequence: TGCGCCAGCAGCTTGGAGGCTTACATCACAGATACGCAGTATTTT. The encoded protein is CASSLEAYITDTQYF.